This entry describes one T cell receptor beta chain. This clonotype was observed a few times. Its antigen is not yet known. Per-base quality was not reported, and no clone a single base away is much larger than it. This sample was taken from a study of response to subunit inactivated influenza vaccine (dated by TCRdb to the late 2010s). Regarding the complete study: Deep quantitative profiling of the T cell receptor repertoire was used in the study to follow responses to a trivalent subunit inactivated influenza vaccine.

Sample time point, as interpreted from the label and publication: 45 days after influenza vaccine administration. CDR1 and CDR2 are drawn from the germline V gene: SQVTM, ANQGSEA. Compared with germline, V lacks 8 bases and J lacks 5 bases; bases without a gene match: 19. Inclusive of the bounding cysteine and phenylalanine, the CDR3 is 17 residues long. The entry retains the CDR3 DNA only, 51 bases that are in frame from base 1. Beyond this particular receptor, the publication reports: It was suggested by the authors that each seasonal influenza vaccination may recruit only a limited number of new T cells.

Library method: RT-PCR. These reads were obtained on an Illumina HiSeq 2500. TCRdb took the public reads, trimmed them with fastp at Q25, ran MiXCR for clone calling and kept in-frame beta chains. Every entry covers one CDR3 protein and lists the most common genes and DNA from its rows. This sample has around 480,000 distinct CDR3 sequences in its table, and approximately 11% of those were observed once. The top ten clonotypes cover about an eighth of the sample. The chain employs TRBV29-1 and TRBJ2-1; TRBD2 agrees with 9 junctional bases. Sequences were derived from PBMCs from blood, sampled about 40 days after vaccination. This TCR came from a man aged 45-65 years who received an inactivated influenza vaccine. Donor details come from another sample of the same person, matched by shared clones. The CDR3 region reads CSHSPSLAGRLNNEQFF. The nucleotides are TGCAGCCATTCTCCCAGTCTAGCGGGGAGGCTTAACAATGAGCAGTTCTTC.